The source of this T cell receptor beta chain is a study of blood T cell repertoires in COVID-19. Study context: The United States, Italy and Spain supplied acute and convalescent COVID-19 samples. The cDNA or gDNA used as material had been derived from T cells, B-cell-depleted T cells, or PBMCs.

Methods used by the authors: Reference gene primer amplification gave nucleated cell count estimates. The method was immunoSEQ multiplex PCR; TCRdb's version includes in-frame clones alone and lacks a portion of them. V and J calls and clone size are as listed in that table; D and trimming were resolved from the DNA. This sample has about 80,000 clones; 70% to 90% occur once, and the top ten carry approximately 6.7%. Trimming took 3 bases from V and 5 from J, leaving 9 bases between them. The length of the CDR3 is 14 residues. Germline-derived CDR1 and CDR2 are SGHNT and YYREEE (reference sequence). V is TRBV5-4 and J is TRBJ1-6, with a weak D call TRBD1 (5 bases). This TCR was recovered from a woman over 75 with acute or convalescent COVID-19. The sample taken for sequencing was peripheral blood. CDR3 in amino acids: CASSWGGNNSPLHF. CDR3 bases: TGTGCCAGCAGCTGGGGGGGGAATAATTCACCCCTCCACTTT.